This TCR beta chain was recorded in a study of blood T cell repertoires in COVID-19 (TCRdb year 2020). Background for the entire study: Samples covering the acute and convalescent phases of COVID-19 were provided by collaborators in the United States, Italy and Spain. The material from the prospective study consisted of cDNA or gDNA derived from T cells, B-cell-depleted T cells, or PBMCs. Subjects who had been exposed to COVID-19, were actively infected with it, or had recovered from it provided the deeply sampled blood TCRbeta repertoires that made up the dataset. A freely available public database, intended as a resource for researchers studying the immune response to SARS-CoV-2, is where the repertoires were released. Samples came from the ongoing ImmuneRACE study (first 160 participants) plus 1,254 subjects from 6 global collaborators. Sample metadata almost always included a de-identified subject ID, COVID-19 status, age in years and sex. Where HLA class I and class II types were available, the types were taken from metadata supplied by the sample provider, not from assay-based typing.

Beyond this particular receptor, the publication reports: Clinical and demographic metadata were provided uncurated, with the amount varying by source and participant.

The immunoSEQ Assay, a bias-controlled multiplex PCR, was used to amplify TCRbeta CDR3 regions from genomic DNA. On the study's bioinformatics: Within the assay, amplification of reference gene primers was used to estimate how many nucleated cells each sample contained. To quantify the absolute abundance of each unique TCRbeta CDR3 rearrangement, sequence reads were collapsed and filtered. Productive Simpson clonality was computed per sample as the square root of Simpson's diversity index over productive rearrangements. Entries here come from immuneACCESS through TCRdb and include only in-frame sequences with V and J called. Some clones fail to appear in such tables; in the studies checked, an unresolved V gene covers under half of the shortfall, and the cause of the remainder is unknown. The V and J calls and clone size were taken over from that table, and D and trimming were inferred from the DNA. The sample table contains 310,000 or so clones; only one count was recorded for around 91% of them. Approximately 9.8% of the sample rests with the top ten.

To note about this clone: No cognate antigen has been identified for it. No qualities accompany the bases; no much larger clone lies one base away.

At the junction V is shortened by 3 bases and J by 4 bases; bases outside the gene matches: 8. From its cysteine to its phenylalanine, the CDR3 spans 16 amino acids. The entry retains the CDR3 DNA only, 48 bases that are in frame from base 1. CDR1 and CDR2 (SGHAT, FQNNGV) derive from the germline V gene. In the prospective study, participants were roughly 18 to 100 years old, resided in about 25 geographic areas of the United States, and were enrolled through a virtual design. Cohort assignment in the prospective study relied on participant-reported clinical history from a screening survey and a study questionnaire. Recovered participants in ImmuneRACE Cohort 3 were defined by two consecutive negative NP/OP PCR tests, clearance by a healthcare professional, or resolution of symptoms. Each participant in the prospective study had whole blood, serum and a nasopharyngeal or oropharyngeal swab collected by mobile phlebotomists. Participants in the prospective study had the option to provide additional blood draws and questionnaires over a roughly 2-month period. Blood samples from the prospective study were shipped frozen or at room temperature prior to DNA extraction.

This receptor was identified in a woman between 40 and 55 years old who had recovered from COVID-19. The sample taken for sequencing was PBMCs or T cells enriched from blood (not recorded which). Recombination linked TRBV11-2 to TRBJ2-5; 10 junctional bases match TRBD1. The bases read TGTGCCAGCAGCTTCTCGGGACAGGGGCACGGAGAGACCCAGTACTTC. Its product reads: CASSFSGQGHGETQYF. Where the CDR3 stops, the reference TRBV11-2 and TRBJ2-5 genes take over; the full variable domain is EAGVAQSPRYKIIEKRQSVAFWCNPISGHATLYWYQQILGQGPKLLIQFQNNGVVDDSQLPKDRFSAERLKGVDSTLKIQPAKLEDSAVYLCASSFSGQGHGETQYFGPGTRLLVL.